The entry below describes one T cell receptor beta chain. The participants were between roughly 18 and 89 years old and came from some 25 US areas. The study assigned cohorts using participant-reported clinical history. Recovered status applied to Cohort 3 donors who had two consecutive negative PCRs. It also applied to those with clearance or with symptom resolution. As processed by the authors: Researchers report that nucleated cell counts were estimated from reference gene primer amplification. Produced via immunoSEQ multiplex PCR; TCRdb's table is partial and in-frame only. V, J and clone size reflect that table, while D and trimming were determined from the DNA. The data hold 200,000 to 250,000 clones, with about four fifths observed a single time. The source of the sample is a study of blood T cell repertoires in COVID-19. V lost 7 bases and J lost 6, with 15 bases in between. The CDR3 is made up of 13 amino acids.

The chain carries TRBV12-3 or TRBV12-4 and TRBJ1-1; D ambiguous. The TCR originated in a man aged 55 to 70 who had recovered from COVID-19. Sequenced: PBMCs or T cells enriched from blood (not recorded which). CDR3 sequence: CASNTLGSPEAFF. The CDR3 DNA reads as TGTGCCAGCAACACCCTCGGGTCTCCTGAAGCTTTCTTT.